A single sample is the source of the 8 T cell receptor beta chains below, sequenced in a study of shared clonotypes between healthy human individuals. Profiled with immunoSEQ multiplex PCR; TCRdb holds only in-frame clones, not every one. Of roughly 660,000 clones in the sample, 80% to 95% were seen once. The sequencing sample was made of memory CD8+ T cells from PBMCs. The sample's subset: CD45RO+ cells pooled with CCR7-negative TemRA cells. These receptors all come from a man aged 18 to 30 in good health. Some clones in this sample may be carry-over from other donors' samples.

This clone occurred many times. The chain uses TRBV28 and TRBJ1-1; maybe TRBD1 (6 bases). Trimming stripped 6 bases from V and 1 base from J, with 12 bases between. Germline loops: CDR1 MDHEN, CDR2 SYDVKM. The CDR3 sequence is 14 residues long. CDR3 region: CASRLQGWNTEAFF. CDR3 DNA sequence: TGTGCCAGCAGACTGCAGGGGTGGAACACTGAAGCTTTCTTT.

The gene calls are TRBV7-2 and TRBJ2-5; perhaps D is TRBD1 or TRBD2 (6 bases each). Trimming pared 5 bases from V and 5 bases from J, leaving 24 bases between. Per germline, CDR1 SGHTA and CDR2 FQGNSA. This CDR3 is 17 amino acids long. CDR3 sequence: CASSPVQQGLKEETQYF. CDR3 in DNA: TGTGCCAGCAGCCCCGTCCAACAGGGACTGAAGGAGGAGACCCAGTACTTC.

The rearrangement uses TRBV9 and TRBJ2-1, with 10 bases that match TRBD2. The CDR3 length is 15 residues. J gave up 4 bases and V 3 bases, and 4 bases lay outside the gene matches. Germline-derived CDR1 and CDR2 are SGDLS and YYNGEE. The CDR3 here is CASSASSGSYNEQFF. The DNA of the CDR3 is TGTGCCAGCAGCGCCTCTAGCGGGAGTTACAATGAGCAGTTCTTC.

The CDR3, as DNA: TGTGCCAGCAGCGTCAGCGGGACCTACAATGAGCAGTTCTTC. The encoded protein is CASSVSGTYNEQFF. This chain joins TRBV9 and TRBJ2-1; TRBD2 agrees at 7 bases. CDR1 SGDLS and CDR2 YYNGEE come from the germline V gene. Losses at the gene ends were 2 bases for V and 2 bases for J; bases not matched to a gene: 1. The CDR3 has 14 amino acids.

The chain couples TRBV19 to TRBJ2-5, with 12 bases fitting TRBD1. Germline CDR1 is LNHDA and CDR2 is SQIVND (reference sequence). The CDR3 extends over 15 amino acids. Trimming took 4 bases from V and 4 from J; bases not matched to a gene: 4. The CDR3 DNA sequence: TGTGCCAGTAGTACTGGGACAGGGGGCGCAGAGACCCAGTACTTC. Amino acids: CASSTGTGGAETQYF. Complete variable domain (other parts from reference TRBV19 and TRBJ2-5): DGGITQSPKYLFRKEGQNVTLSCEQNLNHDAMYWYRQDPGQGLRLIYYSQIVNDFQKGDIAEGYSVSREKKESFPLTVTSAQKNPTAFYLCASSTGTGGAETQYFGPGTRLLVL.

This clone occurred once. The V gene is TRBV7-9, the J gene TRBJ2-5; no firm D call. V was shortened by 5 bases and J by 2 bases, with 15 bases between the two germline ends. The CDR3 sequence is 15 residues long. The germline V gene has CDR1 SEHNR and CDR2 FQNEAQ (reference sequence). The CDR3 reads CASSRWRQAQETQYF. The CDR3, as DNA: TGTGCCAGCAGCCGGTGGCGCCAGGCTCAAGAGACCCAGTACTTC.

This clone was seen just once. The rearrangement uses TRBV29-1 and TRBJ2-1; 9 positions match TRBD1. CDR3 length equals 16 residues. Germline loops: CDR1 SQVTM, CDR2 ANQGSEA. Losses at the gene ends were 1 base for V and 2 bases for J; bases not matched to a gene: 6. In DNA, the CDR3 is TGCAGCGTTGAAGGACGGACAGGGGCTCCCTACAATGAGCAGTTCTTC. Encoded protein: CSVEGRTGAPYNEQFF.

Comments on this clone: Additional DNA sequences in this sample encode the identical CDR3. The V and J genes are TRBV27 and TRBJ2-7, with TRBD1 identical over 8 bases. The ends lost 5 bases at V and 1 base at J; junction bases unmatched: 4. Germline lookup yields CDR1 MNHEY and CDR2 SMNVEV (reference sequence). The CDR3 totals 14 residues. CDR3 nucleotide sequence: TGTGCCAGCAGTCTCGGGACAGGATCCTACGAGCAGTACTTC. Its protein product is CASSLGTGSYEQYF.